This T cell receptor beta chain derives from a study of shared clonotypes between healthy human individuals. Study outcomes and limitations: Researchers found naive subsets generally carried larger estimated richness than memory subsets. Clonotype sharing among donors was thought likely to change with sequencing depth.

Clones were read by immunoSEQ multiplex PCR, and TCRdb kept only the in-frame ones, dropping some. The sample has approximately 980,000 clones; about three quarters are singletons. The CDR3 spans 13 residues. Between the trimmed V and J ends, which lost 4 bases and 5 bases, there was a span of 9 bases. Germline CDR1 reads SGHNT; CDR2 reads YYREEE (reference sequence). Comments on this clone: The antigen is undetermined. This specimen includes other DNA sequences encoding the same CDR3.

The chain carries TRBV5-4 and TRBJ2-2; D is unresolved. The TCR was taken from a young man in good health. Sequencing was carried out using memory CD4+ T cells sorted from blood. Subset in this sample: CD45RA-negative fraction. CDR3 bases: TGTGCCAGCAGCCCGGACGGTACCGGGGAGCTGTTTTTT. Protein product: CASSPDGTGELFF. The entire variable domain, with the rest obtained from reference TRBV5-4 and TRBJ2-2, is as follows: ETGVTQSPTHLIKTRGQQVTLRCSSQSGHNTVSWYQQALGQGPQFIFQYYREEENGRGNFPPRFSGLQFPNYSSELNVNALELDDSALYLCASSPDGTGELFFGEGSRLTVL.